These 27 T cell receptor beta chains came from one sample sequenced in a study of cytomegalovirus exposure and HLA in healthy donors. Generated by immunoSEQ multiplex PCR, the TCRdb table keeps only in-frame clones and is missing some. This table holds about 120,000 clones, 85% to 90% found once. The source material was PBMCs. The receptors shown here come from a woman in her late teens or twenties in good health and CMV-seropositive.

The rearrangement uses TRBV6-5 and TRBJ1-2; D not resolved. In germline, CDR1 is MNHEY, CDR2 SVGAGI. V was pared by 0 bases and J by 3 bases, with 5 bases between. The CDR3 sequence is 13 residues long. The CDR3 sequence: CASSYSLDYGYTF. Written as DNA, the CDR3 is TGTGCCAGCAGTTACTCACTAGACTATGGCTACACCTTC.

The rearrangement joins TRBV11-2 to TRBJ1-1; D gene ambiguous. CDR1 and CDR2 from the germline V gene are SGHAT and FQNNGV. Trimming removed 3 bases from V and 0 bases from J, with 5 bases in between. CDR3 length: 13 amino acids. CDR3 sequence (DNA): TGTGCCAGCAGCTTTATAATGAACACTGAAGCTTTCTTT. Residues: CASSFIMNTEAFF.

The gene calls are TRBV12-5 and TRBJ2-1, with 11 bases lining up with TRBD2. CDR3 size: 21 residues. Germline assignment: CDR1 LGHNT and CDR2 FRNRAP. V gave up 0 bases and J gave up 6 bases; unmatched junction bases: 19. In DNA form, the CDR3 reads TGTGCTAGTGGTTTGGTATATCTGCAGCCGGGACTAGCGGTCCAAAGCAATGAGCAGTTCTTC. The encoded protein is CASGLVYLQPGLAVQSNEQFF. The whole variable domain, filled in from reference TRBV12-5 and TRBJ2-1, reads DARVTQTPRHKVTEMGQEVTMRCQPILGHNTVFWYRQTMMQGLELLAYFRNRAPLDDSGMPKDRFSAEMPDATLATLKIQPSEPRDSAVYFCASGLVYLQPGLAVQSNEQFFGPGTRLTVL.

The chain is built from TRBV5-1 and TRBJ2-3; TRBD2 matches at 12 bases. The CDR3 contains 17 residues. V lost 0 bases and J lost 1; bases outside the gene matches: 3. Looked up from germline, CDR1 is SGHRS and CDR2 is YFSETQ. The CDR3 DNA follows: TGCGCCAGCAGCTTGGGACTAGCGGGGGCCCGCACAGATACGCAGTATTTT. Its translation: CASSLGLAGARTDTQYF.

The chain links TRBV27 to TRBJ2-6; weak D call: TRBD1 (6 bases). Germline assignment: CDR1 MNHEY and CDR2 SMNVEV (reference sequence). This CDR3 has 14 amino acids. V was clipped by 5 bases and J by 1 base, with 6 bases between them. The CDR3 loop is CASSTGSGANVLTF. The CDR3 DNA follows: TGTGCCAGCAGTACAGGGTCTGGGGCCAACGTCCTGACTTTC. The complete variable domain, with remaining parts taken from reference TRBV27 and TRBJ2-6, reads EAQVTQNPRYLITVTGKKLTVTCSQNMNHEYMSWYRQDPGLGLRQIYYSMNVEVTDKGDVPEGYKVSRKEKRNFPLILESPSPNQTSLYFCASSTGSGANVLTFGAGSRLTVL.

The count of this clone is one. This chain joins TRBV25-1 and TRBJ1-1; D gene unclear. CDR1 and CDR2 (germline): MGHDK, SYGVNS. The CDR3 consists of 12 residues. V gave up 6 bases and J gave up 1 base, with 6 bases separating them. DNA of the CDR3: TGTGCCAGCAGGAGAGGGAACACTGAAGCTTTCTTT. Protein: CASRRGNTEAFF.

J is TRBJ2-1 and V is TRBV7-2, with TRBD2 identical over 8 bases. CDR1 is SGHTA, CDR2 FQGNSA, per germline. CDR3 length: 19 amino acids. After removal of 1 base from V and 2 bases from J, the junction contained 13 bases not matched to a gene. The CDR3 is CASSLGFWGSGDTYNEQFF. The CDR3 coding sequence is TGTGCCAGCAGCTTAGGCTTTTGGGGTAGCGGGGACACCTACAATGAGCAGTTCTTC.

This rearrangement joins TRBV2 to TRBJ1-2; 10 nucleotides line up with TRBD1. The CDR3 is made up of 14 amino acids. Germline V gene lookup returns CDR1 SNHLY and CDR2 FYNNEI. V gave up 6 bases and J gave up 7 bases; unmatched junction bases: 8. As DNA, the CDR3 is TGTGCCAGCAGGCAACTCGGACAGGGGGTTGGCTACACCTTC. This codes for CASRQLGQGVGYTF.

The V gene is TRBV7-9, the J gene TRBJ1-1, with D hard to call. Germline V gives CDR1 SEHNR, CDR2 FQNEAQ (reference sequence). This CDR3 spans 12 amino acids. V was pared by 0 bases and J by 6 bases, with 5 bases between. CDR3 sequence: CASSLAGSEAFF. CDR3 nucleotide sequence: TGTGCCAGCAGCTTAGCCGGGTCTGAAGCTTTCTTT.

The chain uses TRBV28 and TRBJ2-2, with a weak D call TRBD2 (6 bases). There are 15 residues in the CDR3. Looked up from germline, CDR1 is MDHEN and CDR2 is SYDVKM. The V gene lost 2 bases and the J gene lost 0 bases, with 7 bases spanning the gap. CDR3 sequence (DNA): TGTGCCAGCAGTTTAGGCGGGACGAACACCGGGGAGCTGTTTTTT. It is translated as CASSLGGTNTGELFF.

This clone was counted once. This chain links TRBV27 with TRBJ1-2; D unresolved. V was clipped by 6 bases and J by 1 base, with 12 bases between them. This CDR3 has 14 amino acids. The germline V gene has CDR1 MNHEY and CDR2 SMNVEV (reference sequence). The CDR3: CASSPNQRNYGYTF. In nucleotides, the CDR3 is TGTGCCAGCAGCCCGAACCAGCGTAACTATGGCTACACCTTC.

The chain employs TRBV30 and TRBJ2-5, with TRBD1 matching over 9 bases. The CDR3 is made up of 16 amino acids. Losses at the gene ends were 3 bases for V and 1 base for J; bases not matched to a gene: 9. Per the germline V gene, CDR1 is GTSNPN and CDR2 is SVGIG (reference sequence). In DNA form, the CDR3 reads TGTGCCTGGAGCCTTGGACAGGGGAATTTCCAAGAGACCCAGTACTTC. As protein: CAWSLGQGNFQETQYF. Combining the CDR3 with reference TRBV30 and TRBJ2-5 gives the whole variable domain SQTIHQWPATLVQPVGSPLSLECTVEGTSNPNLYWYRQAAGRGLQLLFYSVGIGQISSEVPQNLSASRPQDRQFILSSKKLLLSDSGFYLCAWSLGQGNFQETQYFGPGTRLLVL.

Here the CDR3 reads CASSPDGRYGYTF. CDR3 sequence (DNA): TGTGCCAGCTCACCCGATGGGCGCTATGGCTACACCTTC. The chain recombines TRBV18 with TRBJ1-2; D not certain. The CDR3 is 13 residues long. V lost 3 bases and J 4 bases, leaving 9 bases between the germline ends. Per germline, CDR1 KGHSH and CDR2 LQKENI.

The V call is TRBV27, the J call TRBJ2-7, with 10 nucleotides matching TRBD2. This CDR3 contains 13 residues. V dropped 8 bases and J dropped 2; count of bases not matched to a gene: 3. CDR1 and CDR2 from the germline V gene are MNHEY and SMNVEV (reference sequence). DNA for the CDR3: TGTGCCAGCGGGACTAGCGCACCCTACGAGCAGTACTTC. Its translation: CASGTSAPYEQYF.

The chain carries TRBV6-1 and TRBJ2-7, with D perhaps TRBD2 (7 bases). Germline-derived CDR1 and CDR2 are MNHNS and SASEGT. Trimming stripped 3 bases from V and 4 bases from J, with 13 bases between. The CDR3 consists of 14 residues. Written as DNA, the CDR3 is TGTGCCAGCAGTGAGGGGGGGCCGGGGTACGAGCAGTACTTC. As protein: CASSEGGPGYEQYF.

This rearrangement joins TRBV4-1 to TRBJ1-2; D is undetermined. Germline CDR1 MGHRA, CDR2 YSYEKL. The CDR3 extends over 11 amino acids. Trimming cost V 1 base and J 14 bases, with 11 bases left between them. The CDR3 loop is CASSQGTEVTF. CDR3 nucleotide sequence: TGCGCCAGCAGCCAAGGAACAGAAGTGACCTTC.

The CDR3 nucleotides are TGTGCCAGTAGTTTATGGACAGGGGAGGTCAATGAGCAGTTCTTC. This codes for CASSLWTGEVNEQFF. This sequence joins TRBV19 and TRBJ2-1; the match to TRBD1 covers 9 bases. Germline CDR1 LNHDA, CDR2 SQIVND (reference sequence). V was pared by 5 bases and J by 6 bases, with 8 bases of the junction left unmatched. This CDR3 is built from 15 residues.

This clone came up once. The chain recombines TRBV19 with TRBJ1-5; a possible D gene is TRBD1 (5 bases). The CDR3 is made up of 17 amino acids. CDR1 is LNHDA, CDR2 SQIVND, per germline (reference sequence). V was clipped by 1 base and J by 0 bases, with 13 bases between them. CDR3 bases: TGTGCCAGTAGTATAGGGGGGGGAGGACTTAGCAATCAGCCCCAGCATTTT. This encodes CASSIGGGGLSNQPQHF.

In nucleotides, the CDR3 is TGTGCCAGCAGCTTAGATGTGGCGGAGAGCAATCAGCCCCAGCATTTT. Translating gives CASSLDVAESNQPQHF. This chain uses TRBV11-3 with TRBJ1-5; D gene ambiguous. Germline V gene data show CDR1 as SGHNT and CDR2 as YENEEA. V lost 0 bases and J 1 base, leaving 10 bases between the germline ends. This CDR3 comprises 16 residues.

The chain employs TRBV28 and TRBJ2-1; TRBD1 matches at 12 bases. V dropped 6 bases and J dropped 6; count of bases not matched to a gene: 3. CDR1 is MDHEN, CDR2 SYDVKM, per germline. The CDR3 runs 14 residues. The CDR3 coding sequence is TGTGCCAGCAGGGGACAGGGGGCTGGCAATGAGCAGTTCTTC. It translates to CASRGQGAGNEQFF.

The V gene is TRBV7-2, the J gene TRBJ2-7; 11 bases align to TRBD2. Germline V gene data show CDR1 as SGHTA and CDR2 as FQGNSA. The CDR3 loop spans 19 amino acids. V gave up 0 bases and J gave up 0 bases; unmatched junction bases: 10. This CDR3 is CASSLAVMGLAVSSYEQYF. DNA for the CDR3: TGTGCCAGCAGCTTAGCGGTAATGGGACTAGCGGTCAGCTCCTACGAGCAGTACTTC.

This chain connects TRBV7-6 to TRBJ2-7; no firm D call. Germline V gene data show CDR1 as SGHVS and CDR2 as FNYEAQ. The CDR3 loop spans 14 amino acids. V shed 0 bases and J shed 5 bases, with 11 bases lying between them. CDR3 DNA sequence: TGTGCCAGCAGCTTAGCCAACAGTTTCAACGAGCAGTACTTC. This translates into CASSLANSFNEQYF.

This clone was seen a single time. This sequence joins TRBV6-5 and TRBJ2-5; 9 bases agree with TRBD1. The CDR3 consists of 13 residues. Germline V gives CDR1 MNHEY, CDR2 SVGAGI. Losses at the gene ends were 4 bases for V and 9 bases for J; bases not matched to a gene: 6. The CDR3 region is CASSFPGTGSQYF. CDR3 nucleotides: TGTGCCAGCAGTTTTCCCGGGACAGGGTCCCAGTACTTC.

The genes are TRBV7-8 and TRBJ2-7, with 8 positions matching TRBD1. Losses at the gene ends were 1 base for V and 3 bases for J; bases not matched to a gene: 2. The CDR3 runs to 14 residues. Germline assignment: CDR1 SGHVS and CDR2 FQNEAQ. The CDR3 protein is CASSLGGTGYEQYF. CDR3 bases: TGTGCCAGCAGCTTAGGAGGGACAGGCTACGAGCAGTACTTC.

This chain uses TRBV6-6 with TRBJ1-2, with unresolved D. V was clipped by 5 bases and J by 6 bases, with 16 bases between them. This CDR3 is 14 amino acids long. Germline CDR1 and CDR2: MNHNY and SVGAGI (reference sequence). CDR3 sequence: CASSAPSEADGYTF. The DNA for the CDR3 is TGTGCCAGCAGTGCCCCCTCGGAAGCGGATGGCTACACCTTC.

This chain links TRBV4-2 with TRBJ1-1; the D gene is possibly TRBD1 (6 bases). V gave up 4 bases and J gave up 3 bases, with 12 bases separating them. Germline values: CDR1 LGHNA, CDR2 YNFKEQ. CDR3 length: 14 amino acids. The CDR3 loop is CASSLPGQYTEAFF. CDR3 DNA sequence: TGTGCCAGCAGCCTACCGGGACAATACACTGAAGCTTTCTTT.

V is TRBV2 and J is TRBJ2-3; TRBD1 agrees at 7 bases. With 5 bases clipped from V and 4 bases from J, the junction kept 12 bases outside the gene matches. From germline, CDR1 is SNHLY and CDR2 FYNNEI. The CDR3 runs to 16 residues. CDR3 loop: CASSLGIRTGADTQYF. CDR3 coding DNA: TGTGCCAGCAGTTTGGGGATACGAACAGGGGCAGATACGCAGTATTTT.